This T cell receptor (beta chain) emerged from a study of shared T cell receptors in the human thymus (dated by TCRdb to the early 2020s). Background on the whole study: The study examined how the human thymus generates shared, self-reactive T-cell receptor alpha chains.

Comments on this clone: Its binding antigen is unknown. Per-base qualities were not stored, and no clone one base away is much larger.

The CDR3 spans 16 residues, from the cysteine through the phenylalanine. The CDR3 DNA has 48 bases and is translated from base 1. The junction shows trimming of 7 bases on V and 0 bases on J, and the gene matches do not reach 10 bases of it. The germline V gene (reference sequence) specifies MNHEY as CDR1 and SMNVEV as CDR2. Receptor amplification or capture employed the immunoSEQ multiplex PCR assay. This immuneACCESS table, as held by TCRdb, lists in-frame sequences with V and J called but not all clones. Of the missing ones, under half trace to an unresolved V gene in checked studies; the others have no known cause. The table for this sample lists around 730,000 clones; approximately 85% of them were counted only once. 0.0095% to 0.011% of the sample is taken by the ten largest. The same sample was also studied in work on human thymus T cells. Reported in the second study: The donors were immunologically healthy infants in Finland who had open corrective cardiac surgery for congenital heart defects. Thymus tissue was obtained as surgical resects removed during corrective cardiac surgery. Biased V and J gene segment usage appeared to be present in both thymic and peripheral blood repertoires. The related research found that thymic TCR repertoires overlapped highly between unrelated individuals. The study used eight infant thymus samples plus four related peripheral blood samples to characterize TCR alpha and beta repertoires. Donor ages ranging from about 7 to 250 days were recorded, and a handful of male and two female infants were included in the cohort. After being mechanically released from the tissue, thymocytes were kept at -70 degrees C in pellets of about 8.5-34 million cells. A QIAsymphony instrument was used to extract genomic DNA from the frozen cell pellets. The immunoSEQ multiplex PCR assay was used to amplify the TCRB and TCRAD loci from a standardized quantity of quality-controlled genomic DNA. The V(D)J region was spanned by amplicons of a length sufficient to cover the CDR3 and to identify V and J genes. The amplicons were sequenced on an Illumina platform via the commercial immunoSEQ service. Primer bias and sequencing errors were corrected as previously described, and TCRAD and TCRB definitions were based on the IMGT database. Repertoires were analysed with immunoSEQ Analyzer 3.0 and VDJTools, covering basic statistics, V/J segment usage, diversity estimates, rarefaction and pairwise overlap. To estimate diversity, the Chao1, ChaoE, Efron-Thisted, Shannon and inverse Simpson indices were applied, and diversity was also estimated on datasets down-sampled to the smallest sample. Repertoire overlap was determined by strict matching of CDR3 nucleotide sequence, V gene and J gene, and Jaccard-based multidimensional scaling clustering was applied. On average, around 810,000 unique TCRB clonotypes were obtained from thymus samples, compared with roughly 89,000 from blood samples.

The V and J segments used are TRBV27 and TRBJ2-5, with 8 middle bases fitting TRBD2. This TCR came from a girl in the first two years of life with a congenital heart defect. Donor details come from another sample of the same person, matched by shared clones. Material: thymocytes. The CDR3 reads CASTPSRGGHQETQYF. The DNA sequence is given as TGTGCCAGCACCCCATCCCGCGGGGGGCACCAAGAGACCCAGTACTTC.